Following are 3 T cell receptor beta chains from one sample sequenced in a study of blood T cell repertoires in COVID-19. Generated by immunoSEQ multiplex PCR, the TCRdb table keeps only in-frame clones and is missing some. In the table there are more than 350,000 clones, roughly 90% of which are singletons. Sequenced: PBMCs or T cells enriched from blood (not recorded which). Receptors were obtained from a woman between 18 and 29 years old who had been exposed to COVID-19.

CDR3 amino acids: CASSPAGPASEQYF. The CDR3 nucleotides read TGTGCCAGCAGTCCGGCAGGGCCGGCGTCCGAGCAGTACTTC. The chain links TRBV7-8 to TRBJ2-7, with a possible D match to TRBD1 (5 bases). The germline CDR1 and CDR2 sequences are SGHVS and FQNEAQ. Trimming stripped 6 bases from V and 6 bases from J, with 18 bases between. The CDR3 sequence is 14 residues long.

The chain recombines TRBV28 with TRBJ2-5; 8 positions agree with TRBD1. The CDR3 covers 13 residues. Germline V gene data show CDR1 as MDHEN and CDR2 as SYDVKM. The J segment lost 4 bases and the V segment lost 7 bases, leaving 5 bases of the junction unmatched. The CDR3 DNA follows: TGTGCCAGCACCCCAGGGGGCGGAGAGACCCAGTACTTC. This translates into CASTPGGGETQYF.

This chain links TRBV7-9 with TRBJ2-7, with 7 bases identical to TRBD2. This CDR3 spans 15 amino acids. Germline V gene sequence: CDR1 SEHNR, CDR2 FQNEAQ (reference sequence). V lost 0 bases to trimming and J lost 2 bases; unmatched junction nucleotides: 4. The CDR3 DNA sequence: TGTGCCAGCAGCTTAGCGCGGGGGTTCCCCTACGAGCAGTACTTC. It yields the protein CASSLARGFPYEQYF.